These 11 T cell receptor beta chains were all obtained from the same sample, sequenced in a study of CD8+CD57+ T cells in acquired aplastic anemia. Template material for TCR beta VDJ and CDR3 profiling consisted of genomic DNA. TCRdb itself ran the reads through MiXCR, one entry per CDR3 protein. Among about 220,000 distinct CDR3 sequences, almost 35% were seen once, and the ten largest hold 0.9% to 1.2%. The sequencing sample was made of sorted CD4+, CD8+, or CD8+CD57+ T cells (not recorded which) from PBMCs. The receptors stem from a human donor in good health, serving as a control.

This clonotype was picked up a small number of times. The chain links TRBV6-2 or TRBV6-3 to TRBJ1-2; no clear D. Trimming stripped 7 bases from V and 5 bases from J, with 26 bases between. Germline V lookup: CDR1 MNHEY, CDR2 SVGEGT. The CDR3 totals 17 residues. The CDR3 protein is CASKAVGSIQLLYGYTF. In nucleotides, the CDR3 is TGTGCCAGCAAAGCCGTCGGATCTATTCAACTCCTTTATGGCTACACCTTC.

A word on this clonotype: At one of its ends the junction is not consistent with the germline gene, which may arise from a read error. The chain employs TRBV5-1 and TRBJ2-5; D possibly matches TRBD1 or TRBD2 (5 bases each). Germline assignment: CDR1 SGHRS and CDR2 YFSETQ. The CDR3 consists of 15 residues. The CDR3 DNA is TGCGCCAGCAGCTTGGATCTGGGGACGAAAGAGACCCGGTACTTC. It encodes CASSLDLGTKETRYF.

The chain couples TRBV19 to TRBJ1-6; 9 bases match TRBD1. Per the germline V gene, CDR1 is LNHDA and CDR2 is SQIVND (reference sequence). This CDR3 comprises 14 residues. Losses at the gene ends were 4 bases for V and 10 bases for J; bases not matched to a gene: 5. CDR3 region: CASSTGQGMSPLHF. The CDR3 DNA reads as TGTGCCAGTAGTACAGGACAGGGGATGTCACCCCTCCACTTT.

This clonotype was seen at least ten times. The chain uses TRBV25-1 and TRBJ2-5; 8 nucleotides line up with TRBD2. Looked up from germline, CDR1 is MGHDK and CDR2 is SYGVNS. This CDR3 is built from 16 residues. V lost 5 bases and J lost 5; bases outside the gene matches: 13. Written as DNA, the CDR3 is TGTGCCAGCAGTTATCGGGGGGGAGGTACGGTGGAGACCCAGTACTTC. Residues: CASSYRGGGTVETQYF.

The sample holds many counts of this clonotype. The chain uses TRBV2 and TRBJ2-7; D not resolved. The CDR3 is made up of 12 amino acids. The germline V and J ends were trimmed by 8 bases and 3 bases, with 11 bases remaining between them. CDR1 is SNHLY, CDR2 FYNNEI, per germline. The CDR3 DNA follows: TGTGCCAGCCTGTACGAGGTCTACGAGCAGTACTTC. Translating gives CASLYEVYEQYF.

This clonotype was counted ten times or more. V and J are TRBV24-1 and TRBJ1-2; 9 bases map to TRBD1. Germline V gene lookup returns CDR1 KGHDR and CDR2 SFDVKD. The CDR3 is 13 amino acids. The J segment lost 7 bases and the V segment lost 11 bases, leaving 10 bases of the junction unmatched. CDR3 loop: CAITWGTGIGYTF. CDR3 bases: TGTGCCATAACTTGGGGGACAGGGATTGGCTACACCTTC.

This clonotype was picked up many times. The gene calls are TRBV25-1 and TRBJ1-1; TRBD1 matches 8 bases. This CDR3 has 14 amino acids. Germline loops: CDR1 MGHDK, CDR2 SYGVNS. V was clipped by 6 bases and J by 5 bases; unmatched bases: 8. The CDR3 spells CASRRRTGWTEAFF. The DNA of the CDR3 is TGTGCCAGCAGACGACGGACAGGGTGGACTGAAGCTTTCTTT.

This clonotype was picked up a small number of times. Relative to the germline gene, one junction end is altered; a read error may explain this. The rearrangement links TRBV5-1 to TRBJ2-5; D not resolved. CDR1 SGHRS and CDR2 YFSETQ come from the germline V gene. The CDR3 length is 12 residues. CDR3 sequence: CANSLDVETQYF. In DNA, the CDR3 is TGCGCCAACAGCTTGGACGTAGAGACCCAGTACTTC.

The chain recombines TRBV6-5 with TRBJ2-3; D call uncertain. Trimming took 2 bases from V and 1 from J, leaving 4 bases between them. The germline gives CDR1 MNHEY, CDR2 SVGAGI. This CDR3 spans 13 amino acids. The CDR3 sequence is CASSYRGTDTQYF. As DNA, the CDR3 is TGTGCCAGCAGTTACCGGGGCACAGATACGCAGTATTTT.

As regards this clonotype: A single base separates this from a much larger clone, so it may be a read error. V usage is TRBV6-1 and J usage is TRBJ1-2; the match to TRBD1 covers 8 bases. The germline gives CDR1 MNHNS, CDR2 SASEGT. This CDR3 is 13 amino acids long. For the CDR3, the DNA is TGTGCCAACAGTACCAGGGGGCGGTATGGCTACACCTTC. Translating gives CANSTRGRYGYTF.

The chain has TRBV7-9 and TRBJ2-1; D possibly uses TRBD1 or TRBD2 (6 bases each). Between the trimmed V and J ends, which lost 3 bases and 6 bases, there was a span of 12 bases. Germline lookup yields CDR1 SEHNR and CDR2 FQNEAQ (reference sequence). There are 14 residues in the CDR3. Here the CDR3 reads CASSFRGPGNEQFF. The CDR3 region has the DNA TGTGCCAGCAGCTTTCGGGGGCCCGGCAATGAGCAGTTCTTC.